This is a list of T cell receptor beta chains from one sample in a study of cytomegalovirus exposure and HLA in healthy donors. Clones were sequenced by immunoSEQ multiplex PCR, and TCRdb holds only the in-frame ones, with some missing. The data contain about 150,000 clones, 75% to 90% of them seen just once; the ten biggest clones take up more than 1.5%. Sequencing input: PBMCs. The receptors were gathered from a middle-aged man in good health and CMV-seronegative. Both conserved end residues are part of each CDR3. The order of the fields is V gene, D gene, clone size, J gene, CDR3 DNA, CDR3 protein. A D gene is named only where the DNA matches it firmly. A row's size may be missing; if present it is once, few, many or a size class.

>TRBV7-9|.|.|TRBJ1-4
TGTGCCAGCAGCTTCCTGGACAGCTCTAATGAAAAACTGTTTTTT
CASSFLDSSNEKLFF
>TRBV4-3|TRBD2|.|TRBJ2-3
TGCGCCAGCAGCCATGTATCAAGCGGGACGGCCACAGATACGCAGTATTTT
CASSHVSSGTATDTQYF
>TRBV11-1|.|.|TRBJ1-6
TGTGCCAGCAGCCCCCGGATGGGAGGGGGTAATTCACCCCTCCACTTT
CASSPRMGGGNSPLHF
>TRBV18|.|once|TRBJ2-7
TGTGCCAGCTCACCGATTGGGGGCTCCTCCGAGCAGTACTTC
CASSPIGGSSEQYF
>TRBV7-2|TRBD1|.|TRBJ2-5
TGTGCCAGCAGCCCTAACAGGGGAATGCAAGAGACCCAGTACTTC
CASSPNRGMQETQYF
>TRBV7-9|TRBD1|.|TRBJ2-1
TGTGCCAGCAGCAACACCGGGACAGGGTACAATGAGCAGTTCTTC
CASSNTGTGYNEQFF
>TRBV4-3|.|.|TRBJ1-2
TGCGCCAGCAGCCAAGAGAGTGGAGCGTTCTATGGCTACACCTTC
CASSQESGAFYGYTF
>TRBV27|TRBD1|.|TRBJ2-7
TGTGCCAGTTCGGGACAGCTGTCCTACGAGCAGTACTTC
CASSGQLSYEQYF
>TRBV2|TRBD1|.|TRBJ1-1
TGTGCCAGCAGTGTGACAGGGCAGAGCACTGAAGCTTTCTTT
CASSVTGQSTEAFF
>TRBV5-1|.|few|TRBJ1-1
TGCGCCAGCAGCTTAACCCGGGACACTGAAGCTTTCTTT
CASSLTRDTEAFF
>TRBV7-2|TRBD1|.|TRBJ2-7
TGTGCCAGCAGCTTACGGACAGGGGGCGCGTACGAGCAGTACTTC
CASSLRTGGAYEQYF
>TRBV11-3|TRBD2|.|TRBJ2-1
TGTGCCAGCAGCGCCGAAACTAGCGGGGGCTACAATGAGCAGTTCTTC
CASSAETSGGYNEQFF
>TRBV7-9|TRBD2|.|TRBJ2-5
TGTTCCAGCAGGGCTAGCGGGGGGGAGGAGACCCAGTACTTC
CSSRASGGEETQYF
>TRBV15|TRBD2|.|TRBJ2-7
TGTGCCACCAGCAGAGGGGAGGGCAGTCCATACGAGCAGTACTTC
CATSRGEGSPYEQYF
>TRBV7-9|.|.|TRBJ1-1
TGTTCCAGCAGCTTAGCGCGGTCAGCCGGTAGAACTGAAGCTTTCTTT
CSSSLARSAGRTEAFF
>TRBV29-1|.|few|TRBJ1-1
TGCAGCGTTGCCATTTCAACAGGCCACACTGAAGCTTTCTTT
CSVAISTGHTEAFF
>TRBV10-3|.|.|TRBJ1-2
TGTGCCATCAGTGACGGTGCTAACTATGGCTACACCTTC
CAISDGANYGYTF
>TRBV6-5|.|.|TRBJ2-7
TGTGCCAGCAGTTATTCGCCGGACAATCCCTACGAGCAGTACTTC
CASSYSPDNPYEQYF
>TRBV25-1|.|.|TRBJ2-1
TGTGCCAGCAGGGCCGGGGGTCACAATGAGCAGTTCTTC
CASRAGGHNEQFF
>TRBV2|TRBD2|.|TRBJ2-1
TGTGCCACCCGTAGCGGGGGAATTTACAATGAGCAGTTCTTC
CATRSGGIYNEQFF